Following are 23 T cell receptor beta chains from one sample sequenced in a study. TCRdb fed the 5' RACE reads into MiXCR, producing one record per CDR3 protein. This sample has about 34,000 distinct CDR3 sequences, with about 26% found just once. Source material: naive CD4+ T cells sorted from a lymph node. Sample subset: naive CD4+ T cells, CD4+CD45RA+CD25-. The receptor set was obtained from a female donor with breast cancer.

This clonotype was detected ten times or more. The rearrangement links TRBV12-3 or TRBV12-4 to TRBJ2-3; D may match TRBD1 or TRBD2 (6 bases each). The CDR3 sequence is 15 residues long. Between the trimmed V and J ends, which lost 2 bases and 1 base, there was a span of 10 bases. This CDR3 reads CASSLWGAGTDTQYF. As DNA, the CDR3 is TGTGCCAGCAGTTTATGGGGGGCCGGCACAGATACGCAGTATTTT.

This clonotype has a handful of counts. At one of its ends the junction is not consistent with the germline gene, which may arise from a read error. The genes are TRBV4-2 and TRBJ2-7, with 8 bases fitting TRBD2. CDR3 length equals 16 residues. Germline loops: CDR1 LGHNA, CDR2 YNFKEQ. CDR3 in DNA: TGTGCCAGTAGCCAAGATCAGACTAGCGTGTCCTACGAGCAGTACTTC. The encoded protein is CASSQDQTSVSYEQYF.

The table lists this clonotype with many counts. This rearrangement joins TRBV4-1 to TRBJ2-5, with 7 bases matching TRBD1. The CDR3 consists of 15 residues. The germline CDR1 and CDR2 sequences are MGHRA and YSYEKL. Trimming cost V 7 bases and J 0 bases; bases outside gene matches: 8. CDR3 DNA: TGCGCCAGCAACCCGGGACAGACAAACCAAGAGACCCAGTACTTC. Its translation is CASNPGQTNQETQYF.

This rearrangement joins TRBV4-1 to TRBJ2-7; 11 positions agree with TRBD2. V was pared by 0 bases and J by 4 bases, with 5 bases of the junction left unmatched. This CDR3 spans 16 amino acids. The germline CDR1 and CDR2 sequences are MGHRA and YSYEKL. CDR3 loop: CASSQDTSGSGYEQYF. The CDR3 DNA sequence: TGCGCCAGCAGCCAAGATACTAGCGGGAGCGGGTACGAGCAGTACTTC.

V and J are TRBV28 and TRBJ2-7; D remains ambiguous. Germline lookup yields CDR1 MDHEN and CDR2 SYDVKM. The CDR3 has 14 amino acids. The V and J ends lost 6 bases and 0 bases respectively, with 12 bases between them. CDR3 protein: CASRGPGNSYEQYF. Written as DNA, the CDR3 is TGTGCCAGCAGAGGGCCCGGAAACTCCTACGAGCAGTACTTC.

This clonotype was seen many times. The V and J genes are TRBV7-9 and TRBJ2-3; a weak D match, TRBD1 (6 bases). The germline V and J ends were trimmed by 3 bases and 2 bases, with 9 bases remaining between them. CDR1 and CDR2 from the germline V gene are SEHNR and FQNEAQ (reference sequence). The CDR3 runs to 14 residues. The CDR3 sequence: CASSFTGFTDTQYF. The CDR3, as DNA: TGTGCCAGCAGCTTTACAGGGTTCACAGATACGCAGTATTTT.

CDR3 residues: CASSFNTGELFF. For the CDR3, the DNA is TGTGCCAGCAGCTTCAACACCGGGGAGCTGTTTTTT. The V call is TRBV7-9, the J call TRBJ2-2; D is ambiguous. Between the trimmed V and J ends, which lost 3 bases and 2 bases, there was a span of 1 base. The CDR3 length is 12 residues. From germline, CDR1 is SEHNR and CDR2 FQNEAQ (reference sequence).

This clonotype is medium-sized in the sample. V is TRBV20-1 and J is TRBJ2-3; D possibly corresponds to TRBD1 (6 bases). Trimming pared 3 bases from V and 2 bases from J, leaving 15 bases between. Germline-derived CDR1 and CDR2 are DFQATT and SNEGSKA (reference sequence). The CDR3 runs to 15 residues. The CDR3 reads CSARRTAPFTDTQYF. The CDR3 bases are TGCAGTGCTAGGCGGACAGCCCCCTTCACAGATACGCAGTATTTT.

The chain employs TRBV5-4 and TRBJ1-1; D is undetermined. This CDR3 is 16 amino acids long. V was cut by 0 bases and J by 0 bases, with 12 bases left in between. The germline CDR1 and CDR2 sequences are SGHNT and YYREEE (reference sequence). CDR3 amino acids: CASSLAGNPMNTEAFF. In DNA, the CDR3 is TGTGCCAGCAGCTTGGCGGGGAACCCGATGAACACTGAAGCTTTCTTT. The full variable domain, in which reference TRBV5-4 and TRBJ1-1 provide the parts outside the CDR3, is ETGVTQSPTHLIKTRGQQVTLRCSSQSGHNTVSWYQQALGQGPQFIFQYYREEENGRGNFPPRFSGLQFPNYSSELNVNALELDDSALYLCASSLAGNPMNTEAFFGQGTRLTVV.

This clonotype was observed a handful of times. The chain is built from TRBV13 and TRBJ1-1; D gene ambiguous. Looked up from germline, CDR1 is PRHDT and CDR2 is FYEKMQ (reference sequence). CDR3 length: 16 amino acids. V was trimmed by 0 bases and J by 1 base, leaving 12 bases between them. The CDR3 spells CASSLGARTPNTEAFF. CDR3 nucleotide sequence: TGTGCCAGCAGCTTAGGAGCCCGGACCCCGAACACTGAAGCTTTCTTT.

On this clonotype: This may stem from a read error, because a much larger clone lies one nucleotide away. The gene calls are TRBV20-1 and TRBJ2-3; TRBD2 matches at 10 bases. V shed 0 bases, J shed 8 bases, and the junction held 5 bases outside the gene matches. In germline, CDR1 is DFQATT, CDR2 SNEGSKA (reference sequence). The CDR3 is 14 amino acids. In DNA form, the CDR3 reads TGCAGTGCTAGAGATCTAGCGGGGGTAGGTACGCAGTATTTT. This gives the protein CSARDLAGVGTQYF.

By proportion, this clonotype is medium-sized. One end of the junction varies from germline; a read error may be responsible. CDR3 in DNA: TGCAGCGCTAGCCGGGGGCTTGTCTATGGCTACACCTTC. Residues: CSASRGLVYGYTF. V and J are TRBV20-1 and TRBJ1-2, with D perhaps matching TRBD1 (6 bases). Germline lookup yields CDR1 DFQATT and CDR2 SNEGSKA (reference sequence). This CDR3 region has 13 residues.

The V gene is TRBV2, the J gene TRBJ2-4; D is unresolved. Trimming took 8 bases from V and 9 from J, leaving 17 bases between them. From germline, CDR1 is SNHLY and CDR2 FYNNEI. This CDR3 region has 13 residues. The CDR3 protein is CASGKEEFGIQYF. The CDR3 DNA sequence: TGTGCCAGCGGAAAAGAGGAGTTCGGCATTCAGTACTTC.

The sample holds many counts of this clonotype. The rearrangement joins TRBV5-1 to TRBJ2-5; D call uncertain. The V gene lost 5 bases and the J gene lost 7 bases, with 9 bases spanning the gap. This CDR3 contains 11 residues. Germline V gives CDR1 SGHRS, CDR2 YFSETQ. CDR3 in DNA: TGCGCCAGCAGTCGTACGGGGACCCAGTACTTC. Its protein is CASSRTGTQYF.

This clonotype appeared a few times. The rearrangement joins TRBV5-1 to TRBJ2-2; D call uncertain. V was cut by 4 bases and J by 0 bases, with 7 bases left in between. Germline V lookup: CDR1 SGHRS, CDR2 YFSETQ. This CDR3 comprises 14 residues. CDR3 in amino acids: CASSLDPNTGELFF. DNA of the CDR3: TGCGCCAGCAGCCTGGACCCGAACACCGGGGAGCTGTTTTTT. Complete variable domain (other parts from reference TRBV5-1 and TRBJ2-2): KAGVTQTPRYLIKTRGQQVTLSCSPISGHRSVSWYQQTPGQGLQFLFEYFSETQRNKGNFPGRFSGRQFSNSRSEMNVSTLELGDSALYLCASSLDPNTGELFFGEGSRLTVL.

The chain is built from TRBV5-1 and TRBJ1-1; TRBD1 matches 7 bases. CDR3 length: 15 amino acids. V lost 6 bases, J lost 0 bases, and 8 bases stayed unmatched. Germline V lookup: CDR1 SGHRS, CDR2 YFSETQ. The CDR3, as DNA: TGCGCCAGCAAAAGGGACAGAAGTATGAACACTGAAGCTTTCTTT. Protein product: CASKRDRSMNTEAFF.

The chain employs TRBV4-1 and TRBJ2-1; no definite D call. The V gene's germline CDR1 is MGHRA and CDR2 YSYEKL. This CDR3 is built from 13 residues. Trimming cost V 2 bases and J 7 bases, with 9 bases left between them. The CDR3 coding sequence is TGCGCCAGCAGCCAAATCAGTCTAAATGAGCAGTTCTTC. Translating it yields CASSQISLNEQFF.

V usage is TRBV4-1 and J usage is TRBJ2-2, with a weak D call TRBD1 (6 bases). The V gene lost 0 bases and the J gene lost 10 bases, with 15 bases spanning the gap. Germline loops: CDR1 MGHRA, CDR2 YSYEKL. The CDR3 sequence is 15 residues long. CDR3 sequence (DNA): TGCGCCAGCAGCCAAGATCGTGGCAGGGGCCTGGAGCTGTTTTTT. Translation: CASSQDRGRGLELFF.

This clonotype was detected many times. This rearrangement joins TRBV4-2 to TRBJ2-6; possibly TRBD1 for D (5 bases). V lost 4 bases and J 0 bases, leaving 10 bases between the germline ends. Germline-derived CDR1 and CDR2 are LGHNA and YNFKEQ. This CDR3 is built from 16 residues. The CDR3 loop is CASSPLRGSGANVLTF. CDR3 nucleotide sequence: TGTGCCAGCAGCCCCCTTAGGGGCTCTGGGGCCAACGTCCTGACTTTC.

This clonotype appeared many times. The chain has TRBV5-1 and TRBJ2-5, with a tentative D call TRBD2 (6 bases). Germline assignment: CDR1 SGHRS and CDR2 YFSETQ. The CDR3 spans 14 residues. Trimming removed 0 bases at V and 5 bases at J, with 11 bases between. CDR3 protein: CASSLAGSQETQYF. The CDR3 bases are TGCGCCAGCAGCTTGGCCGGGAGTCAGGAGACCCAGTACTTC.

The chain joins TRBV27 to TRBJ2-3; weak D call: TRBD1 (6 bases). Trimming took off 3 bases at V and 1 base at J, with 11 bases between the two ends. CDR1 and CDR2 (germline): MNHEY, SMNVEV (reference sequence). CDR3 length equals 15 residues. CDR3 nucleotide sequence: TGTGCCAGCAGTTTCCCGGGACAACGCACAGATACGCAGTATTTT. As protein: CASSFPGQRTDTQYF.

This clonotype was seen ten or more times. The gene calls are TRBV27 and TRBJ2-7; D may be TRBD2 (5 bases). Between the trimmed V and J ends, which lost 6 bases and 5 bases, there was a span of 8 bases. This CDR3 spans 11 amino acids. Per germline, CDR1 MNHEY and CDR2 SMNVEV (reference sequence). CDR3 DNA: TGTGCCAGCAGCGGAGGAGACGAGCAGTACTTC. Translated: CASSGGDEQYF.

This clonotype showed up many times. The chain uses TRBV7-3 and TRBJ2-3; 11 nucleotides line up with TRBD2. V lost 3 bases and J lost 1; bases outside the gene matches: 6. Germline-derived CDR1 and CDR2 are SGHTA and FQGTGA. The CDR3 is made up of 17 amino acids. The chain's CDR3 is CASSLDSGGVGTDTQYF. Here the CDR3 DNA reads TGTGCCAGCAGCTTGGATAGCGGGGGGGTGGGCACAGATACGCAGTATTTT.